Listed below are T cell receptor beta chains from one sample, sequenced in a study of blood T cells in healthy people across ages. TCRdb called the 5' RACE reads again in MiXCR, with one record for every CDR3 protein. This sample has under 2 million distinct CDR3 sequences, with about 32% found just once. What was sequenced was blood. The receptors here all came from a woman in her twenties or thirties in good health. The CDR3 runs from the conserved cysteine through the conserved F or W. D genes are given only for firm matches. Expanded clones get a size class; other rows say once, few or many, or leave the size out.

J gene,D gene,V gene,clone size,CDR3 DNA,CDR3 protein
TRBJ1-1,TRBD1,TRBV2,.,TGTGCCAGCAGAGGACAACAGGGGGCAACTGAAGCTTTCTTT,CASRGQQGATEAFF
TRBJ2-7,.,TRBV28,few,TGTGCCACCAACCACTACGAGCAGTACTTC,CATNHYEQYF
TRBJ2-1,.,TRBV4-2,.,TGTGCCAGCAGCCAAGATTCGGGGGACAATGAGCGGTTCTTC,CASSQDSGDNERFF
TRBJ2-1,.,TRBV28,.,TGTGCCAGCAGATCCGGGACACCCAATGAGCAGTTCTTC,CASRSGTPNEQFF
TRBJ1-6,.,TRBV4-1,many,TGCGCCAGCAGCCAAGAGGCGCAGTATTATAATTCACCCCTCCACTTT,CASSQEAQYYNSPLHF
TRBJ2-7,.,TRBV6-6,many,TGTGCCAGCAGTTACGGGGCTTCCCTGATCAACGAGCAGTACTTC,CASSYGASLINEQYF
TRBJ1-1,.,TRBV6-2/TRBV6-3,.,TGTGCCAGCAGCCGAGGGGCCAAGAACACTGAAGCTTTCTTT,CASSRGAKNTEAFF
TRBJ2-1,.,TRBV29-1,many,TGCAGCGTTACAGAGAGCGGGCGTCCAAATGAGCAGTTCTTC,CSVTESGRPNEQFF
TRBJ2-4,.,TRBV5-1,few,TGCGCCAGCAGCTTGGGGGAAGCGGGCGGTCAGTACTTC,CASSLGEAGGQYF
TRBJ2-7,TRBD2,TRBV30,few,TGTGCCTGGAGTCTAGGACTAGCGGCTAGCTCCTACGAGCAGTACTTC,CAWSLGLAASSYEQYF
TRBJ1-5,.,TRBV10-3,.,TGTGCCATCAGTGATTTTGAGAGTCAGCCCCAGCATTTT,CAISDFESQPQHF
TRBJ2-1,TRBD2,TRBV5-1,.,TGCGCCAGCAGCTCCGGACTAGCGGAGGGGCCTGGAAACAATGAGCAGTTCTTC,CASSSGLAEGPGNNEQFF
TRBJ2-1,.,TRBV7-2,.,TGTGCCAGCAGGAGTACGGGGTCGACGGGGCAGTTCTTC,CASRSTGSTGQFF
TRBJ2-3,TRBD2,TRBV4-2,few,TGTGCCAGCAGCCAAGAACGGGGGGGCATAGATATGCAGTATTTT,CASSQERGGIDMQYF
TRBJ2-1,TRBD2,TRBV5-1,.,TGCGCCAGCGGCAGACTAGCGGGACTCTCCTACAATGAGCAGTTCTTC,CASGRLAGLSYNEQFF
TRBJ2-5,TRBD1,TRBV6-5,few,TGTGCCAGCAGTCGGACAGGGAGTTTGGAGACCCAGTACTTC,CASSRTGSLETQYF
TRBJ2-7,.,TRBV7-2,.,TGTGCCAGCAGCTTAAATAACGAGCAGTACTTC,CASSLNNEQYF
TRBJ2-1,.,TRBV5-1,.,TGCGCCAGCAGCTTGGGGCGGGACTATGAGCAGTTCTTC,CASSLGRDYEQFF
TRBJ2-7,TRBD1,TRBV5-4,.,TGTGCCAGCAAGGCCCCGGGACAGGGGTACGAGCAGTACTTC,CASKAPGQGYEQYF
TRBJ2-6,.,TRBV6-1,.,TGTGCCAGCAGTGAAATCAGGCCGGGGGGGGCCAACGTCCTGACTTTC,CASSEIRPGGANVLTF
TRBJ2-1,.,TRBV7-3,.,TGTGCCAGCAGCAGCGTGGGGGGTCAAGCTAATGAGCAGTTCTTC,CASSSVGGQANEQFF
TRBJ2-5,.,TRBV5-1,.,TGCGCCAGCAGCCTAGCAAGGGGAGAAGGAGAGACCCAGTACTTC,CASSLARGEGETQYF
TRBJ1-5,.,TRBV4-1,many,TGCGCCAGCAGCCAAGTTTCAGGGCAGCCCCAGCATTTT,CASSQVSGQPQHF
TRBJ2-5,TRBD2,TRBV4-2,.,TGTGCCTGCAGCCAAGATTTGGGACTAGCGGTACAAGAGACCCAGTACTTC,CACSQDLGLAVQETQYF
TRBJ2-3,TRBD2,TRBV12-3/TRBV12-4,.,TGTGCCAGCAGTTATCGGACTAGCGTGAGGACAGATATGCAGTATTTT,CASSYRTSVRTDMQYF
TRBJ2-7,.,TRBV20-1,few,TGCAGTGCTAGTGAAAGCTACGAGCAGTACTTC,CSASESYEQYF
TRBJ2-1,.,TRBV15,many,TGTGCCACCAGCAGAGATCCCCTCGGAGGGAATGAGCAGTTCTTC,CATSRDPLGGNEQFF
TRBJ1-1,.,TRBV9,.,TGTGCCAGCAGCGTAGATTGGGGGGGCACTGAAGCTTTCTTT,CASSVDWGGTEAFF
TRBJ2-3,.,TRBV7-3,few,TGTGCCAGCAGCTTAAACCCATCTAGCACAGATACGCAGTATTTT,CASSLNPSSTDTQYF
TRBJ2-2,.,TRBV4-2,.,TGTGCCAGCAGCCAAGGAGGAGAGGACACCGGGGAGCTGTTTTTT,CASSQGGEDTGELFF
TRBJ2-1,TRBD1,TRBV10-3,.,TGTGCCATCAGTGAGCCGACAGGGCCCTCCTACAATGAGCAGTTCTTC,CAISEPTGPSYNEQFF
TRBJ2-5,.,TRBV18,.,TGTGCCAGCTCATCACGAGGGATCCTACAAGAGACCCAGTACTTC,CASSSRGILQETQYF
TRBJ2-7,TRBD2,TRBV28,.,TGTGCCAGCAGTTTCTATTGGTCTAGCGGGAGGGTAGCCTACGAGCAGTACTTT,CASSFYWSSGRVAYEQYF
TRBJ1-4,.,TRBV12-3/TRBV12-4,few,TGTGCCAGTCGGGGATTGGGAGAAAAACTGTTTTTT,CASRGLGEKLFF
TRBJ1-2,TRBD1,TRBV18,.,TGTGCCAGCTCACCTCAAGGGGACAGTGGCTACACCTTC,CASSPQGDSGYTF
TRBJ2-1,.,TRBV5-1,.,TGCGCCAGCAGCTTGGACGGGCAGACAAACAATGAGCAGGGCTTC,CASSLDGQTNNEQGF
TRBJ1-1,.,TRBV27,.,TGTGCCAGCAGTTTATCCCGGTTCGACACTGAAGCTTTCTTT,CASSLSRFDTEAFF
TRBJ2-1,TRBD1,TRBV27,.,TGTGCCAGCAGCCGACAGGGTAGAGCCTACGAGCAGTTCTTC,CASSRQGRAYEQFF
TRBJ2-3,TRBD2,TRBV12-3/TRBV12-4,.,TGTACCAGCAGGATAACTAGCGGCACAGATACGCAGTATTTT,CTSRITSGTDTQYF
TRBJ2-3,TRBD2,TRBV24-1,few,TGTGCCACCAGTCGTAACCAGCGGGGTATAAATACGCAGTATTTT,CATSRNQRGINTQYF
TRBJ1-1,TRBD1,TRBV20-1,.,TGCAGTGCGCAGGACAGGGGGCCGACTGAAGCTTTCTTT,CSAQDRGPTEAFF
TRBJ2-7,.,TRBV20-1,many,TGCAGTGCTAGAGCAGACGGGAAAAACTCCTACGAGCAGTACTTC,CSARADGKNSYEQYF
TRBJ1-4,.,TRBV5-1,.,TGCGCCAGCAGCTTGGGTTTCGGACAGACGGATGAAAAACTGTTTTTT,CASSLGFGQTDEKLFF
TRBJ2-1,.,TRBV28,.,TGTGCCAGCAGTTGGGCGCTAGCTGGGAATGGGCAGTTCTTC,CASSWALAGNGQFF
TRBJ2-5,.,TRBV11-2,few,TGTGCCAGCAGCCCCCGAGAGTTCGGGGCCCAAGAGACCCAGTACTTC,CASSPREFGAQETQYF
TRBJ2-7,.,TRBV20-1,many,TGCAGTGCTAGAAGCGTCTTCTACGAGCAGTACTTC,CSARSVFYEQYF
TRBJ2-3,TRBD2,TRBV14,.,TGTGCCAGCAGCCAAGACGCAGCGGGAGGCCCAGATACGCAGTATTTT,CASSQDAAGGPDTQYF
TRBJ2-1,TRBD2,TRBV5-1,.,TGCGCCAGCAGCTTATTTCCTAGCGGGAGGGCAAGCTCCTACAATGAGCAGTTCTTC,CASSLFPSGRASSYNEQFF